This section outlines one TCR beta chain sequence together with its context. Its antigen is unknown. The data stem from a study of blood T cells in healthy people across ages. The study's findings and limits: As age increased, TCR beta diversity per million T cells fell in a roughly linear fashion.

The second PCR ran about 7 to 12 cycles with a sample-barcoded 5' primer and J-beta primers. Each CDR3 protein gets one entry after TCRdb re-called the 5' RACE reads with MiXCR. The sample lists some 940,000 distinct CDR3 sequences, around 29% occurring once. The CDR3 is 12 residues long. V shed 4 bases and J shed 7 bases, with 11 bases lying between them. CDR1 and CDR2 from the germline V gene are SGHNT and YYREEE (reference sequence). These sequences were also reported in another study, on T cells of mothers and their children. This second report adds: All extracted RNA went into cDNA synthesis, about 1.4 ug per 15 ul.

The sample taken for sequencing was blood. The clonotype comes from a woman between 40 and 50 years old in good health. The chain is built from TRBV5-4 and TRBJ1-1; maybe TRBD1 (6 bases). The CDR3 loop is CASSAQGFEAFF. The CDR3 bases are TGTGCCAGCAGCGCCCAGGGGTTTGAAGCTTTCTTT.